Listed here are 15 T cell receptor beta chains from one sample, sequenced in a study of PD-1 blockade in classical Hodgkin lymphoma. This table comes from immunoSEQ multiplex PCR, and its TCRdb copy is limited to in-frame clones, with some not included. The sample lists about 25,000 clones, over 85% occurring once. Noted time point: newly diagnosed, previously untreated cHL patient sample. Sequenced input: peripheral blood mononuclear cells (PBMCs). The receptor set was obtained from a human donor with classical Hodgkin lymphoma.

The J gene is TRBJ1-6, the V gene TRBV10-1; unclear D gene. Germline loops: CDR1 WNHNN, CDR2 SYGVQD (reference sequence). Trimming took 4 bases from V and 2 from J, leaving 15 bases between them. The CDR3 runs to 17 residues. CDR3 amino acids: CASSVPAGSTYNSPLHF. The CDR3 DNA sequence: TGCGCCAGCAGTGTTCCCGCTGGGTCCACCTATAATTCACCCCTCCACTTT.

J is TRBJ2-7 and V is TRBV29-1, with D tentatively TRBD1 or TRBD2 (5 bases each). The CDR3 spans 13 residues. The V end lost 5 bases, the J end lost 1 base, and 12 bases lay between the germline ends. Germline CDR1 is SQVTM and CDR2 is ANQGSEA. DNA for the CDR3: TGCAGCGTTCCCGGGACGGATTCCTACGAGCAGTACTTC. Protein: CSVPGTDSYEQYF.

To note about this clone: Other DNA sequences of this sample code for an identical CDR3. The chain joins TRBV29-1 to TRBJ2-2; D may be TRBD1 or TRBD2 (5 bases each). The CDR3 extends over 14 amino acids. The V and J ends lost 3 bases and 2 bases respectively, with 10 bases between them. CDR1 SQVTM and CDR2 ANQGSEA come from the germline V gene. As DNA, the CDR3 is TGCAGCGTTGAGGGTGGGGGTAACACCGGGGAGCTGTTTTTT. Its protein is CSVEGGGNTGELFF.

This clone was recorded only once. The chain combines TRBV5-4 with TRBJ2-5; TRBD2 agrees at 9 bases. Unmatched junction bases numbered 8, after V lost 3 bases and J lost 2 bases. From germline, CDR1 is SGHNT and CDR2 YYREEE (reference sequence). The CDR3 loop spans 16 amino acids. The CDR3 region has the DNA TGTGCCAGCAGCTCCTTGACTAGCGGTTCACAAGAGACCCAGTACTTC. Its protein is CASSSLTSGSQETQYF.

The chain uses TRBV27 and TRBJ2-3; D is ambiguous. The ends were cut back, 8 bases at V and 6 bases at J, with 18 bases in the middle. The germline V gene encodes CDR1 MNHEY and CDR2 SMNVEV (reference sequence). This CDR3 region has 14 residues. The CDR3 DNA reads as TGTGCCAGCGGAACTAATTGGAGAATGGATACGCAGTATTTT. Translating gives CASGTNWRMDTQYF.

The chain recombines TRBV10-2 with TRBJ2-7, with 9 bases lining up with TRBD1. The CDR3 is 14 residues long. Losses at the gene ends were 4 bases for V and 2 bases for J; bases not matched to a gene: 3. Germline-derived CDR1 and CDR2 are WSHSY and SAAADI. The CDR3 region is CASSGTGVTYEQYF. CDR3 in DNA: TGCGCCAGCAGTGGGACAGGGGTAACCTACGAGCAGTACTTC.

For the CDR3, the DNA is TGTGCCAGTAGTATGGTCCAGGGGAGCACTGAAGCTTTCTTT. It is translated as CASSMVQGSTEAFF. The chain uses TRBV19 and TRBJ1-1; weak D call: TRBD1 (6 bases). V lost 3 bases and J 4 bases, leaving 12 bases between the germline ends. The CDR3 runs to 14 residues. The V gene's germline CDR1 is LNHDA and CDR2 SQIVND (reference sequence).

The genes are TRBV5-1 and TRBJ1-2; 8 bases match TRBD1. V lost 0 bases, J lost 4 bases, and 2 bases stayed unmatched. The CDR3 sequence is 14 residues long. Germline V gene data show CDR1 as SGHRS and CDR2 as YFSETQ. CDR3 region: CASSLDQGAYGYTF. The CDR3 coding sequence is TGCGCCAGCAGCTTGGACCAGGGGGCCTATGGCTACACCTTC.

The rearrangement joins TRBV6-6 to TRBJ1-1, with 9 nucleotides matching TRBD1. V lost 4 bases to trimming and J lost 1 base; unmatched junction nucleotides: 7. Germline CDR1 and CDR2: MNHNY and SVGAGI (reference sequence). The CDR3 is 16 amino acids. CDR3 coding DNA: TGTGCCAGCAGTTTCCCCACAGGGGGCTCGAACACTGAAGCTTTCTTT. Protein product: CASSFPTGGSNTEAFF.

The chain recombines TRBV7-2 with TRBJ2-1, with 8 bases fitting TRBD2. Germline lookup yields CDR1 SGHTA and CDR2 FQGNSA. The CDR3 has 16 residues. Trimming took 1 base from V and 2 from J; bases not matched to a gene: 4. As DNA, the CDR3 is TGTGCCAGCAGCTTAGGTAGTAGCGGGACCTACAATGAGCAGTTCTTC. Translating gives CASSLGSSGTYNEQFF.

The chain links TRBV7-9 to TRBJ1-1; D is possibly TRBD1 (5 bases). The length of the CDR3 is 13 residues. CDR1 is SEHNR, CDR2 FQNEAQ, per germline (reference sequence). The V gene lost 1 base and the J gene lost 8 bases, with 11 bases spanning the gap. The CDR3 bases are TGTGCCAGCAGCTTAGGGAGTTCAGGGGAAGCTTTCTTT. It encodes CASSLGSSGEAFF.

The rearrangement joins TRBV12-5 to TRBJ2-7; 7 bases align to TRBD2. V trimming: 6 bases; J trimming: 2 bases; junction bases outside the gene matches: 4. This CDR3 spans 13 amino acids. Germline lookup yields CDR1 LGHNT and CDR2 FRNRAP. The DNA for the CDR3 is TGTGCTAGTGGGGCTAGCGGAACCTACGAGCAGTACTTC. Its translation is CASGASGTYEQYF.

The chain employs TRBV30 and TRBJ1-2; D is ambiguous. This CDR3 contains 14 residues. With 4 bases removed from V and 4 bases from J, the gap between germline ends came to 16 bases. CDR1 is GTSNPN and CDR2 is SVGIG in the germline V gene (reference sequence). The CDR3: CAWTPPTGLYGYTF. As DNA, the CDR3 is TGTGCCTGGACCCCCCCCACCGGACTCTATGGCTACACCTTC.

This chain links TRBV6-5 with TRBJ2-7; 8 nucleotides match TRBD2. The ends lost 2 bases at V and 3 bases at J; junction bases unmatched: 6. The CDR3 spans 15 residues. Germline V gene sequence: CDR1 MNHEY, CDR2 SVGAGI. CDR3 in amino acids: CASSYAGGLLYEQYF. In DNA form, the CDR3 reads TGTGCCAGCAGTTACGCGGGGGGTCTTCTCTACGAGCAGTACTTC.

V usage is TRBV7-8 and J usage is TRBJ1-5; D not resolved. The V gene lost 1 base and the J gene lost 1 base, with 2 bases spanning the gap. Germline values: CDR1 SGHVS, CDR2 FQNEAQ. The CDR3 runs to 13 residues. The CDR3 DNA follows: TGTGCCAGCAGCTTAGAGAGCAATCAGCCCCAGCATTTT. Protein sequence: CASSLESNQPQHF.